The 29 T cell receptor beta chains reported below all come from one sample, sequenced in a study of CD8 T cells in ankylosing spondylitis. Each CDR3 protein gets one entry after TCRdb re-called the 5' RACE reads with MiXCR. The sample shows 300,000 to 350,000 distinct CDR3 sequences, about 20% of them seen only once. The specimen was blood, either unsorted or a sorted T cell fraction (not recorded which). Receptors originate from a female donor with ankylosing spondylitis or in good health (not recorded which).

The J gene is TRBJ1-1, the V gene TRBV7-3, with unresolved D. Trimming removed 6 bases from V and 3 bases from J, with 11 bases in between. The CDR3 has 13 residues. From germline, CDR1 is SGHTA and CDR2 FQGTGA. CDR3 loop: CASSFRVDTEAFF. For the CDR3, the DNA is TGTGCCAGCAGTTTCAGAGTGGACACTGAAGCTTTCTTT.

The CDR3 region is CSAAGAGETQYF. For the CDR3, the DNA is TGCAGTGCCGCTGGAGCGGGAGAGACCCAGTACTTC. The genes are TRBV20-1 and TRBJ2-5; D is possibly TRBD2 (6 bases). V was cut by 6 bases and J by 4 bases, with 12 bases left in between. Germline V lookup: CDR1 DFQATT, CDR2 SNEGSKA (reference sequence). The CDR3 length is 12 residues.

The gene calls are TRBV5-5 and TRBJ2-3; D gene ambiguous. There are 16 residues in the CDR3. V lost 1 base and J lost 0, with 12 bases in between. CDR1 is SGHKS and CDR2 is YYEKEE in the germline V gene (reference sequence). CDR3 nucleotides: TGTGCCAGCAGCTTGAATCCTTTACTTAGCACAGATACGCAGTATTTT. It translates to CASSLNPLLSTDTQYF.

DNA of the CDR3: TGTGCCAGCAGCGGCCGGGACAGAAGTTACAATGAGCAGTTCTTC. As protein: CASSGRDRSYNEQFF. This chain joins TRBV9 and TRBJ2-1; 7 bases fit TRBD1. V lost 3 bases, J lost 4 bases, and 7 bases stayed unmatched. CDR1 and CDR2 from the germline V gene are SGDLS and YYNGEE. The CDR3 spans 15 residues.

This clonotype showed up just a few times. This sequence joins TRBV20-1 and TRBJ2-7; TRBD2 agrees at 10 bases. This CDR3 contains 16 residues. In germline, CDR1 is DFQATT, CDR2 SNEGSKA (reference sequence). J gave up 3 bases and V 2 bases, and 10 bases lay outside the gene matches. The DNA of the CDR3 is TGCAGTGCTAGAAAGCTAGCGGGAGAGCGGGTCTACGAGCAGTACTTC. Encoded protein: CSARKLAGERVYEQYF.

The chain joins TRBV6-1 to TRBJ2-3; D may match TRBD1 or TRBD2 (5 bases each). The V gene lost 8 bases and the J gene lost 7 bases, with 16 bases spanning the gap. CDR3 length: 13 amino acids. CDR1 MNHNS and CDR2 SASEGT come from the germline V gene. The CDR3 spells CASALPGQHTQYF. The DNA of the CDR3 is TGTGCCAGCGCCTTGCCGGGGCAGCATACGCAGTATTTT.

The V call is TRBV20-1, the J call TRBJ2-7; 8 bases are shared with TRBD2. Germline CDR1 is DFQATT and CDR2 is SNEGSKA (reference sequence). V lost 3 bases to trimming and J lost 6 bases; unmatched junction nucleotides: 16. This CDR3 has 16 amino acids. The CDR3 spells CSASLTGRGGIGEQYF. In nucleotides, the CDR3 is TGCAGTGCTAGCCTCACAGGCCGGGGGGGTATTGGCGAGCAGTACTTC.

This chain uses TRBV12-2 with TRBJ2-1; TRBD1, the D gene given by the table, was not confirmed from the DNA. TRBV12-2 is termed a pseudogene. CDR3 length equals 16 residues. In nucleotides, the CDR3 is TGTGCAAGTCGCTTAGAGGGGGTTGGCTGGTGCCATGAGCAGTTCTTC. This sequence encodes CASRLEGVGWCHEQFF.

V gene TRBV29-1 combines with J gene TRBJ2-3; D possibly corresponds to TRBD2 (5 bases). This CDR3 has 16 amino acids. Germline CDR1 SQVTM, CDR2 ANQGSEA. V was trimmed by 5 bases and J by 0 bases, leaving 18 bases between them. CDR3 bases: TGCAGCGTTCTTGGCAAGTTGGGAGTTAGCACAGATACGCAGTATTTT. This codes for CSVLGKLGVSTDTQYF.

The chain joins TRBV6-2 or TRBV6-3 to TRBJ1-1, with a possible D match to TRBD1 (6 bases). This CDR3 has 17 residues. Germline assignment: CDR1 MNHEY and CDR2 SVGEGT. V lost 2 bases, J lost 0 bases, and 16 bases lay in between. CDR3 region: CASSYVVGQGMNTEAFF. The CDR3 nucleotides are TGTGCCAGCAGTTACGTTGTGGGGCAGGGGATGAACACTGAAGCTTTCTTT.

The rearrangement uses TRBV20-1 and TRBJ2-1; D gene ambiguous. V was cut by 1 base and J by 7 bases, with 11 bases left in between. Germline CDR1 and CDR2: DFQATT and SNEGSKA (reference sequence). This CDR3 has 13 residues. CDR3 amino acids: CSARGTPENEQFF. CDR3 nucleotides: TGCAGTGCTAGAGGAACGCCTGAAAATGAGCAGTTCTTC.

The gene calls are TRBV5-1 and TRBJ2-3; D not resolved. Trimming removed 4 bases from V and 0 bases from J, with 12 bases in between. Germline CDR1 and CDR2: SGHRS and YFSETQ. The length of the CDR3 is 15 residues. The CDR3 loop is CASSPRTASTDTQYF. The CDR3, as DNA: TGCGCCAGCAGCCCCCGAACGGCTAGCACAGATACGCAGTATTTT. Complete variable domain (other parts from reference TRBV5-1 and TRBJ2-3): KAGVTQTPRYLIKTRGQQVTLSCSPISGHRSVSWYQQTPGQGLQFLFEYFSETQRNKGNFPGRFSGRQFSNSRSEMNVSTLELGDSALYLCASSPRTASTDTQYFGPGTRLTVL.

This sequence joins TRBV20-1 and TRBJ2-1, with 7 bases aligning to TRBD2. Germline V lookup: CDR1 DFQATT, CDR2 SNEGSKA (reference sequence). After removal of 3 bases from V and 9 bases from J, the junction contained 11 bases not matched to a gene. The CDR3 has 14 amino acids. This CDR3 is CSASLASGVAEQFF. The CDR3 coding sequence is TGCAGTGCTAGCCTCGCTAGCGGAGTGGCTGAGCAGTTCTTC.

This clonotype was found a few times. The V call is TRBV10-3, the J call TRBJ1-6; D perhaps matches TRBD1 (5 bases). The CDR3 length is 16 residues. V was cut by 0 bases and J by 7 bases, with 13 bases left in between. Germline V gene data show CDR1 as ENHRY and CDR2 as SYGVKD. DNA of the CDR3: TGTGCCATCAGTGAGTCGAGGGGTGCTGGGAATTCACCCCTCCACTTT. Its protein is CAISESRGAGNSPLHF.

There are many counts of this clonotype. J is TRBJ2-2 and V is TRBV4-3, with 7 bases that match TRBD2. This CDR3 spans 16 amino acids. Losses at the gene ends were 4 bases for V and 2 bases for J; bases not matched to a gene: 7. Germline lookup yields CDR1 LGHNA and CDR2 YSLEER. The CDR3: CASSPFSGTNTGELFF. CDR3 DNA sequence: TGCGCCAGCAGCCCCTTCAGCGGGACCAACACCGGGGAGCTGTTTTTT.

The rearrangement uses TRBV6-6 and TRBJ2-1, with 11 bases matching TRBD2. Trimming took 2 bases from V and 7 from J; bases not matched to a gene: 7. The CDR3 is 16 residues long. Per germline, CDR1 MNHNY and CDR2 SVGAGI (reference sequence). CDR3 sequence reads: CASSYGSGRAGNEQFF. In nucleotides, the CDR3 is TGTGCCAGCAGTTACGGTAGCGGGAGGGCGGGGAATGAGCAGTTCTTC.

This clonotype was observed a few times. The rearrangement joins TRBV27 to TRBJ2-7, with a weak D call TRBD2 (6 bases). With 5 bases removed from V and 0 bases from J, the gap between germline ends came to 20 bases. Germline CDR1 MNHEY, CDR2 SMNVEV (reference sequence). There are 17 residues in the CDR3. The chain's CDR3 is CASSAVFGDGGSYEQYF. The CDR3 DNA sequence: TGTGCCAGCAGTGCGGTTTTTGGGGACGGGGGCTCCTACGAGCAGTACTTC.

This clonotype was seen a few times. This sequence joins TRBV5-4 and TRBJ1-5, with unresolved D. V lost 4 bases and J lost 1, with 12 bases in between. This CDR3 has 15 amino acids. From germline, CDR1 is SGHNT and CDR2 YYREEE (reference sequence). The CDR3 DNA is TGTGCCAGCAGCCCCCAGCCAAAGAGCAATCAGCCCCAGCATTTT. Amino acids: CASSPQPKSNQPQHF.

Comments on this clonotype: It is unclear where the CDR3 begins or ends on the DNA, so no DNA is shown, and the CDR3 is as TCRdb lists it. This chain joins TRBV12-3 or TRBV12-4 and TRBJ1-5; the table's D gene call, TRBD1, was not cross checked with the DNA. The CDR3 is 14 amino acids long, termini counted. Here the CDR3 reads CASSILGGGQPQHF.

This clonotype has a count of ten or more. This rearrangement joins TRBV19 to TRBJ1-1; 8 bases are shared with TRBD1. The CDR3 spans 13 residues. Germline assignment: CDR1 LNHDA and CDR2 SQIVND (reference sequence). Germline trimming cut 6 bases from V and 1 base from J; bases unmatched to any gene: 1. DNA of the CDR3: TGTGCCAGTAGGGACAGGGCGAACACTGAAGCTTTCTTT. This translates into CASRDRANTEAFF.

This clonotype was found a few times. This chain uses TRBV5-6 with TRBJ2-3; weak D call: TRBD1 (5 bases). Trimming removed 3 bases from V and 2 bases from J, with 10 bases in between. CDR3 size: 14 residues. CDR1 and CDR2 (germline): SGHDT, YYEEEE. The CDR3: CASSWGPDTDTQYF. CDR3 DNA: TGTGCCAGCAGCTGGGGCCCAGACACAGATACGCAGTATTTT.

The J gene is TRBJ2-2, the V gene TRBV7-9; 7 bases map to TRBD2. CDR3 length equals 17 residues. The junction had 11 bases not matched to a gene; V was cut back by 4 bases and J by 3 bases. CDR1 and CDR2 from the germline V gene are SEHNR and FQNEAQ (reference sequence). CDR3 sequence reads: CASSSGPRGRYTGELFF. CDR3 sequence (DNA): TGTGCCAGCAGCTCTGGACCCCGCGGGAGATACACCGGGGAGCTGTTTTTT.

The V gene is TRBV4-2, the J gene TRBJ2-5; D may be TRBD1 (6 bases). Germline V gene data show CDR1 as LGHNA and CDR2 as YNFKEQ. This CDR3 is 15 amino acids long. Trimming removed 5 bases from V and 5 bases from J, with 18 bases in between. Here the CDR3 reads CASSSTGTGLETQYF. Written as DNA, the CDR3 is TGTGCCAGCAGCTCAACGGGAACAGGGCTGGAGACCCAGTACTTC.

This clonotype was found many times. This chain connects TRBV4-3 to TRBJ2-1; TRBD2 aligns across 8 bases. Trimming at V came to 3 bases and at J to 7 bases, leaving 5 bases not matched to a gene. From germline, CDR1 is LGHNA and CDR2 YSLEER. This CDR3 region has 14 residues. CDR3 DNA: TGCGCCAGCAGCCAGGATAGCGGGACGAATGAGCAGTTCTTC. Translated: CASSQDSGTNEQFF.

The table lists this clonotype with many counts. The chain has TRBV12-3 or TRBV12-4 and TRBJ2-7; 9 bases match TRBD2. V dropped 6 bases and J dropped 7; count of bases not matched to a gene: 16. CDR3 length equals 16 residues. Here the CDR3 DNA reads TGTGCCAGCAGCCGTAAGGCTAGCGGGACTCCTGGGGAGCAGTACTTC. It yields the protein CASSRKASGTPGEQYF.

CDR3 coding DNA: TGCAGCGTTGCGGCTAGCGGGAGCCACAATGAGCAGTTCTTC. This codes for CSVAASGSHNEQFF. The J gene is TRBJ2-1, the V gene TRBV29-1; 10 nucleotides agree with TRBD2. This CDR3 is built from 14 residues. Losses at the gene ends were 4 bases for V and 5 bases for J; bases not matched to a gene: 5. Looked up from germline, CDR1 is SQVTM and CDR2 is ANQGSEA.

This clonotype has a handful of counts. The chain recombines TRBV20-1 with TRBJ2-5, with 7 nucleotides matching TRBD2. The CDR3 loop spans 13 amino acids. J lost 5 bases, V lost 2 bases, and 5 bases had no gene match. Germline V CDR1 and CDR2: DFQATT, SNEGSKA (reference sequence). The CDR3 bases are TGCAGTGCTAGACAAACTAGCGTTGAGACCCAGTACTTC. This gives the protein CSARQTSVETQYF.

V usage is TRBV6-5 and J usage is TRBJ2-1, with unresolved D. V was trimmed by 0 bases and J by 1 base, leaving 4 bases between them. Germline V gene sequence: CDR1 MNHEY, CDR2 SVGAGI. The CDR3 is 14 residues long. CDR3 bases: TGTGCCAGCAGTTACTCTGGATCCTACAATGAGCAGTTCTTC. The encoded protein is CASSYSGSYNEQFF.

V gene TRBV7-2 combines with J gene TRBJ2-4; TRBD2 agrees at 8 bases. This CDR3 has 17 amino acids. Per the germline V gene, CDR1 is SGHTA and CDR2 is FQGNSA. V was pared by 4 bases and J by 1 base, with 9 bases of the junction left unmatched. CDR3 in DNA: TGTGCCAGCAGCTCCACCCCGGGGGGGGTGGCCAAAAACATTCAGTACTTC. Translating gives CASSSTPGGVAKNIQYF. The variable domain in full, completed from reference TRBV7-2 and TRBJ2-4, reads GAGVSQSPSNKVTEKGKDVELRCDPISGHTALYWYRQSLGQGLEFLIYFQGNSAPDKSGLPSDRFSAERTGGSVSTLTIQRTQQEDSAVYLCASSSTPGGVAKNIQYFGAGTRLSVL.